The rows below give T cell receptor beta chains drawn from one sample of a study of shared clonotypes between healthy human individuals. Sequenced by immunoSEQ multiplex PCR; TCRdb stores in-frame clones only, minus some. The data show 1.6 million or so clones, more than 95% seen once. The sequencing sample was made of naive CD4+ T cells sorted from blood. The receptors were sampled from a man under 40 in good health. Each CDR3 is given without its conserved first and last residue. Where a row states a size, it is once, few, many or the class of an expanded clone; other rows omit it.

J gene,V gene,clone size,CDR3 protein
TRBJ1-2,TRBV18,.,ASSPSMGRGRGYT
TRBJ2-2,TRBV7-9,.,ASSLLAGSGELF
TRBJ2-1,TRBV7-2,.,ASSLLGPGSGEQF
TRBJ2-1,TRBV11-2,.,ASSPSSKLYNEQF
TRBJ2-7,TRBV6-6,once,ASRPGQGGTYEQY
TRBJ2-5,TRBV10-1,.,ASSARVGYQETQY
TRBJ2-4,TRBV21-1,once,ASSKGGQGKDIQY
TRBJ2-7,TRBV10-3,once,AIRPGQEYEQY
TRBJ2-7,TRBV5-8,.,ASSFGTGPYEQY
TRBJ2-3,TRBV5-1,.,ASSLSTSGTGDTQY
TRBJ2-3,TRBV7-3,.,ASSYLAGGPNTQY
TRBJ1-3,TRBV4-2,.,ASSQDQTGLSGNTIY
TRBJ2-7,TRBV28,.,ASSPLGAPSYEQY
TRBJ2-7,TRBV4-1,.,ASSLPTGDYEKQY
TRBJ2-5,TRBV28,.,ATFSGDQETQY